The sample holds one count of the clone carrying this TCR beta chain. The data originate from a study of somatic mutations in cytotoxic T cells in rheumatoid arthritis. Under the authors' procedure: Some patient CD8+ clones were larger than 1%, and these rarely matched published virus-specific TCRB sequences. The repertoire was sequenced with immunoSEQ multiplex PCR; TCRdb's copy has only in-frame clones and lacks some. That table is the source of V, J and clone size, and D and trimming were worked out from the DNA. The table includes nearly 3,000 clones, roughly nine tenths detected once. Deletions cut 1 base from V and 0 bases from J, with 12 bases between. Per germline, CDR1 SGHTA and CDR2 FQGNSA. The CDR3 is 16 amino acids.

Source material: CD8+ T cells sorted from blood. The chain is built from TRBV7-2 and TRBJ1-1; D gene uncertain. The sequence was collected from a woman aged 55 to 70 with rheumatoid arthritis. DNA for the CDR3: TGTGCCAGCAGCTTAGGTCGGGGTGGCTTGAACACTGAAGCTTTCTTT. Protein sequence: CASSLGRGGLNTEAFF.